This T cell receptor beta chain was retrieved from a study of regulatory T cells in long-lasting Graves disease. Per the germline V gene, CDR1 is SGHTS and CDR2 is YDEGEE. The CDR3 runs to 18 residues. V was pared by 4 bases and J by 0 bases, with 11 bases of the junction left unmatched. The time point denotes: newly diagnosed GD, antithyroid drugs for less than 3 months. After RNA was extracted from PBMCs, the TCR library was made from it. This clonotype was seen many times. Construction of TCR beta libraries relied on iRepertoire HTBI primers and on Arm-PCR targeting CDR3 regions. TCRdb reprocessed the multiplex PCR reads with MiXCR, giving one entry per CDR3 protein. Of roughly 530,000 distinct CDR3 sequences listed, about 16% are singletons. These records were also assigned to another study, of T cells in Graves' hyperthyroidism and ophthalmopathy.

The TCR comes from a woman aged 40 to 65 with Graves disease. The specimen comprised peripheral blood mononuclear cells (PBMCs), sampled at new diagnosis, from a patient treated with antithyroid drugs. The chain combines TRBV5-8 with TRBJ2-2; 8 bases fit TRBD1. CDR3 sequence reads: CASSDRTGIVSNTGELFF. The CDR3 DNA reads TGTGCCAGCAGCGACCGGACAGGGATCGTCTCGAACACCGGGGAGCTGTTTTTT.